Below, one T cell receptor (beta chain) is given with its context. The antigen is unknown. The data derive from a study of T cells in localized non-small cell lung cancer. Findings of the study overall: Tumor trailed uninvolved adjacent lung in T cell clonality, which peaked there. Median approximately 58 top-100 tumor clones were shared with paired adjacent lung.

V was trimmed by 2 bases and J by 1 base, leaving 9 bases between them. The germline V gene encodes CDR1 KGHSH and CDR2 LQKENI. The CDR3 consists of 15 residues. Measured with immunoSEQ multiplex PCR; TCRdb has only the in-frame clones, and not every one. The sample lists some 38,000 clones, 86% seen once, with around 5.6% in the top ten. This TCR was recovered from a male donor at least 60 years old with stage II lung adenocarcinoma. This chain links TRBV18 with TRBJ1-5; D is unresolved. Specimen: peripheral blood mononuclear cells, collected before any cancer treatment. The CDR3 region has the DNA TGTGCCAGCTCACCATCGGGGTTAAGCAATCAGCCCCAGCATTTT. Its translation is CASSPSGLSNQPQHF. Together with reference TRBV18 and TRBJ1-5, the CDR3 gives the full variable domain: NAGVMQNPRHLVRRRGQEARLRCSPMKGHSHVYWYRQLPEEGLKFMVYLQKENIIDESGMPKERFSAEFPKEGPSILRIQQVVRGDSAAYFCASSPSGLSNQPQHFGDGTRLSIL.